The clone carrying this T cell receptor (beta chain) was observed at least ten times. The antigen is undetermined. Sequence at one end of the junction differs from germline and may be a read error. This sample was taken from a study of breast tumors, draining lymph nodes, adjacent tissues. Breast cancer patients provided tissue from their axillary draining lymph nodes. General study results and limits: Tumors had less TCR diversity than lymph nodes, more than nontumor tissue. That most tumor T cells come from lymph nodes remained unproven.

A single record per CDR3 protein comes from TCRdb applying MiXCR to the multiplex PCR reads. The top ten clones hold around 2.5% of a sample with roughly 80,000 distinct CDR3 sequences, about 21% of them seen once. In germline, CDR1 is DFQATT, CDR2 SNEGSKA (reference sequence). This CDR3 contains 13 residues. The source of this sequence is a female donor with breast cancer. Some clones in this sample may be carry-over from other donors' samples. V gene TRBV20-1 combines with J gene TRBJ1-6; D ambiguous. Sequencing input: axillary lymph node tissue. CDR3 DNA: TGCAGTGCTGGAGAGGGAAATAATTCACCCCTCCACTTT. Translated, it gives CSAGEGNNSPLHF.